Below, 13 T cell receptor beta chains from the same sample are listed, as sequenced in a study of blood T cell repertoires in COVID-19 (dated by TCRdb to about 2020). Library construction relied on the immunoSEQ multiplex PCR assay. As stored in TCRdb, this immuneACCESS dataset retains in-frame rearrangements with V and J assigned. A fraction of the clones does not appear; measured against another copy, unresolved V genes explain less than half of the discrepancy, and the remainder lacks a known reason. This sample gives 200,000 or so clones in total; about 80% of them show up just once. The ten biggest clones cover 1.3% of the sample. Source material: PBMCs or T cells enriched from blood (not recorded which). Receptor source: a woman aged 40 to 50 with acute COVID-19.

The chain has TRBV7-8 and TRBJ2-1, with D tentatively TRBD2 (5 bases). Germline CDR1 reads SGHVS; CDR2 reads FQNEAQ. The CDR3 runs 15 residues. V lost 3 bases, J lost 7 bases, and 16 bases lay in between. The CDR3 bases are TGTGCCAGCAGCTTTGACTCCCACCCGGGGAATGAGCAGTTCTTC. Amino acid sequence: CASSFDSHPGNEQFF.

The CDR3 sequence is CASSEDPGLAVNEQFF. The CDR3 DNA follows: TGTGCCAGCAGTGAAGACCCGGGACTAGCGGTCAATGAGCAGTTCTTC. The chain combines TRBV6-1 with TRBJ2-1, with 11 bases lining up with TRBD2. The J segment lost 6 bases and the V segment lost 1 base, leaving 5 bases of the junction unmatched. Germline CDR1 and CDR2: MNHNS and SASEGT. The CDR3 is 16 residues long.

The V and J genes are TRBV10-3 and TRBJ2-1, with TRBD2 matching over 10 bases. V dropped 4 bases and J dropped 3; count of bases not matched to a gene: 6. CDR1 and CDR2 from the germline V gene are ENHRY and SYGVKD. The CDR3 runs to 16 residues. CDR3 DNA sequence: TGTGCCATCAGTGGGACTAGCGGAGGGAGCTACAATGAGCAGTTCTTC. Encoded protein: CAISGTSGGSYNEQFF.

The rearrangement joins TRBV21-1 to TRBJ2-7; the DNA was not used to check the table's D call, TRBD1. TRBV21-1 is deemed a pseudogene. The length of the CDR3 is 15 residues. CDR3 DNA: TGTGCCAAACCGGACGGACAGGGAACTTCCTACGAGCAGTACTTC. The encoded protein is CAKPDGQGTSYEQYF.

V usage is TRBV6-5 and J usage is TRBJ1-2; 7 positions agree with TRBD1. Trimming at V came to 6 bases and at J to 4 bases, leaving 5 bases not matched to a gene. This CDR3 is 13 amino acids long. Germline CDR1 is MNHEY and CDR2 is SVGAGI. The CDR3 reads CASSTTGSYGYTF. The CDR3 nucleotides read TGTGCCAGCAGCACGACAGGGAGCTATGGCTACACCTTC.

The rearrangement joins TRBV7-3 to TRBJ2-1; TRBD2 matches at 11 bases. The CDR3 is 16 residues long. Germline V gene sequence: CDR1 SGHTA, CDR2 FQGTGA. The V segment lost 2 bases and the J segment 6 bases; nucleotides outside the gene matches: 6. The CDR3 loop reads CASSLRTSGLGNEQFF. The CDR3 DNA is TGTGCCAGCAGCTTACGGACTAGCGGGCTGGGCAATGAGCAGTTCTTC.

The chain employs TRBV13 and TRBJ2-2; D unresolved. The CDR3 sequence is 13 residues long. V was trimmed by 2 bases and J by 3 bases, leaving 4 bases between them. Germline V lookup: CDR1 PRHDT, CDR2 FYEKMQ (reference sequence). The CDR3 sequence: CASSLSYTGELFF. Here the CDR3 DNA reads TGTGCCAGCAGCTTATCTTACACCGGGGAGCTGTTTTTT.

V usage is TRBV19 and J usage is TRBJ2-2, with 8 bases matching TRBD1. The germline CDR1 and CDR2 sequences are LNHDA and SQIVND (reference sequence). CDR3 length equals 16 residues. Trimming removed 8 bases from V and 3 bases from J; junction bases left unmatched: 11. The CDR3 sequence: CASQKGQVTHTGELFF. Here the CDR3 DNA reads TGTGCCAGTCAAAAGGGACAGGTAACCCACACCGGGGAGCTGTTTTTT.

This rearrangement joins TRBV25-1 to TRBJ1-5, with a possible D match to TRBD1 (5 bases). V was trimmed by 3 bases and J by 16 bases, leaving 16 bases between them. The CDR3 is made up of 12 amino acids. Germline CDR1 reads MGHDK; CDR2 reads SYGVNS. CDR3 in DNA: TGTGCCAGCAGTGAGGGGGACTGGGTGTACCATTTT. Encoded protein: CASSEGDWVYHF. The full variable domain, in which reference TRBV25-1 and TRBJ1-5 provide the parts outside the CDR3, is EADIYQTPRYLVIGTGKKITLECSQTMGHDKMYWYQQDPGMELHLIHYSYGVNSTEKGDLSSESTVSRIRTEHFPLTLESARPSHTSQYLCASSEGDWVYHFGDGTRLSIL.

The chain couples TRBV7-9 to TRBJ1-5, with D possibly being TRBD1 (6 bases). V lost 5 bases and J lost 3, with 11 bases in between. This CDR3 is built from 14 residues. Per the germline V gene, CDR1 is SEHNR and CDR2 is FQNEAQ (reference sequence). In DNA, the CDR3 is TGTGCCAGCAGCGCCAACAGGGACAATCAGCCCCAGCATTTT. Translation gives CASSANRDNQPQHF.

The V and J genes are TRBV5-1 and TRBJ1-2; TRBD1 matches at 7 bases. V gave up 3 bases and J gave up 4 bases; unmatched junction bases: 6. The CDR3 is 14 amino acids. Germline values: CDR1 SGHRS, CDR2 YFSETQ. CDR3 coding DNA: TGCGCCAGCAGCTACCAGGACAGGACCTATGGCTACACCTTC. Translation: CASSYQDRTYGYTF.

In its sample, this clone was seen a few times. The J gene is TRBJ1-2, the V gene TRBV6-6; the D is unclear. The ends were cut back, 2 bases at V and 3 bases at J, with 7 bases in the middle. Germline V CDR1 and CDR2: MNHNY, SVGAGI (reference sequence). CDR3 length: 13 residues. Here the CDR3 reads CASSYPGDYGYTF. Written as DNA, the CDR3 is TGTGCCAGCAGTTACCCCGGGGACTATGGCTACACCTTC.

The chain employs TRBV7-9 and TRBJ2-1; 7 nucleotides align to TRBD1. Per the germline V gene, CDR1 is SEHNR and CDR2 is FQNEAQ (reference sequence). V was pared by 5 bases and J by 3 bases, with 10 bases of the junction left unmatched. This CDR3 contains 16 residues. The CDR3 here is CASSTFPRDSYNEQFF. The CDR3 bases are TGTGCCAGCAGCACCTTCCCCCGGGACAGCTACAATGAGCAGTTCTTC. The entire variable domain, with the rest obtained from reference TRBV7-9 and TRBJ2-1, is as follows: DTGVSQNPRHKITKRGQNVTFRCDPISEHNRLYWYRQTLGQGPEFLTYFQNEAQLEKSRLLSDRFSAERPKGSFSTLEIQRTEQGDSAMYLCASSTFPRDSYNEQFFGPGTRLTVL.